This T cell receptor beta chain was identified in a study of blood T cell repertoires in COVID-19. Overall study context: The samples span acute and convalescent COVID-19 from the United States, Italy and Spain.

Authors' analysis steps: Reference gene primer amplification in the assay estimated nucleated cell counts. Clones were read by immunoSEQ multiplex PCR, and TCRdb kept only the in-frame ones, dropping some. The V and J calls and the clone size are those of that table, but D and trimming were determined from the DNA. The sample includes some 390,000 clones, around 87% of them seen just once. Germline CDR1 and CDR2: GTSNPN and SVGIG (reference sequence). With V trimmed by 2 bases and J by 9 bases, 9 bases remained unmatched. This CDR3 has 15 amino acids. This clone was seen only once. The sequenced sample was peripheral blood. V gene TRBV30 combines with J gene TRBJ1-6; 8 bases fit TRBD1. This TCR came from a human donor in a cohort sampled during active COVID-19. CDR3: CAWSSKRTGTSPLHF. The CDR3 nucleotides read TGTGCCTGGAGTTCCAAGAGGACAGGGACTTCACCCCTCCACTTT. Together with reference TRBV30 and TRBJ1-6, the CDR3 gives the full variable domain: SQTIHQWPATLVQPVGSPLSLECTVEGTSNPNLYWYRQAAGRGLQLLFYSVGIGQISSEVPQNLSASRPQDRQFILSSKKLLLSDSGFYLCAWSSKRTGTSPLHFGNGTRLTVT.